This T cell receptor (beta chain) originates from a study of blood T cell repertoires in COVID-19. As for the study in general: The cDNA or gDNA used as material had been derived from T cells, B-cell-depleted T cells, or PBMCs.

Data came from immunoSEQ multiplex PCR; TCRdb stores just in-frame clones and leaves some out. The data show roughly 410,000 clones, with about 87% seen just once and 2% to 2.5% held by the top ten. The trim removed 5 bases at V and 2 bases at J, leaving 6 bases unmatched. Germline V gives CDR1 LNHDA, CDR2 SQIVND (reference sequence). The CDR3 totals 15 residues. The receptor comes from a woman aged 55-75 years with COVID-19, enrolled during active disease. This chain uses TRBV19 with TRBJ1-3, with TRBD1 identical over 7 bases. Sequenced sample: peripheral blood. CDR3 residues: CASSAGTATGNTIYF. For the CDR3, the DNA is TGTGCCAGTAGTGCGGGGACAGCTACTGGAAACACCATATATTTT.